The T cell receptor beta chain described here comes from a study of PD-1 blockade in classical Hodgkin lymphoma. Looking at the study overall: Patients in the cohort were put on intravenous nivolumab, 3 mg/kg every 2 weeks.

Germline V CDR1 and CDR2: MNHEY, SVGAGI. The CDR3 length is 14 residues. Trimming removed 6 bases at V and 6 bases at J, with 15 bases between. As for time point: cycle 4 day 1 (C4D1), after less than 7 weeks of nivolumab. Every patient relapsed after autologous stem cell transplantation, and brentuximab vedotin exposure varied. Here immunoSEQ multiplex PCR was the method, and the copy in TCRdb shows in-frame clones only, minus some. Of tens of thousands of clones listed, over 65% are singletons. This specimen consisted of peripheral blood mononuclear cells (PBMCs), obtained before the fourth cycle of nivolumab. The gene calls are TRBV6-5 and TRBJ2-1; the D gene could be TRBD1 or TRBD2 (5 bases each). The clonotype originates from a human donor with classical Hodgkin lymphoma. CDR3 sequence reads: CASRLRGGFNEQFF. The DNA for the CDR3 is TGTGCCAGCAGACTCCGGGGCGGGTTCAATGAGCAGTTCTTC.